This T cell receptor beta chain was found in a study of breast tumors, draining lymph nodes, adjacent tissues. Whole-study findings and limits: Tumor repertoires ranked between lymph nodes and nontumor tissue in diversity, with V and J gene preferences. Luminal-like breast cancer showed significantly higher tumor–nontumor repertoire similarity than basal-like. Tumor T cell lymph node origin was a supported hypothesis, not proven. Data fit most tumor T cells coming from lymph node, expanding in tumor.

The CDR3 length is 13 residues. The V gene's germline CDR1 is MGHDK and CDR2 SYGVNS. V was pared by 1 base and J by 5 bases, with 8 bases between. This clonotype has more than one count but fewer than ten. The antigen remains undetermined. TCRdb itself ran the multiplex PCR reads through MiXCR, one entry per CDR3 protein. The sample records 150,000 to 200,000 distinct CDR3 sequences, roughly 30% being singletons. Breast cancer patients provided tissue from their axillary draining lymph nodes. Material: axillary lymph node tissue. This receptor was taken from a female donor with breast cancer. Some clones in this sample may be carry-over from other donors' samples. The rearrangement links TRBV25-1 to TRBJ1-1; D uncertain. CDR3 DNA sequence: TGTGCCAGCAGTGAATTAGGTCCGACTGAAGCTTTCTTT. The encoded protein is CASSELGPTEAFF.